What follows are 17 T cell receptor beta chains derived from one specimen sequenced in a study of early T cells in non-severe SARS-CoV-2 infection. TCRdb recomputed calls from the 5' RACE reads with MiXCR, one row per CDR3 protein. This table has about 40,000 distinct CDR3 sequences, approximately 5.1% appearing once. This material consisted of whole blood, taken at baseline. All receptors come from an adult who was a healthcare worker with PCR-confirmed SARS-CoV-2 infection or an uninfected control (not recorded which).

The chain carries TRBV7-8 and TRBJ2-7; a possible D gene is TRBD1 (5 bases). V lost 5 bases to trimming and J lost 3 bases, with 11 bases between them. CDR1 and CDR2 from the germline V gene are SGHVS and FQNEAQ. The CDR3 loop spans 13 amino acids. Here the CDR3 DNA reads TGTGCCAGCAGCCGACAGCAAAACTACGAGCAGTACTTC. Translating it yields CASSRQQNYEQYF.

With respect to this clonotype: In this CDR3 the conserved last residue, phenylalanine or tryptophan, is missing, so a read error is likely. The J gene is TRBJ2-1, the V gene TRBV6-2 or TRBV6-3; TRBD2 matches at 8 bases. Looked up from germline, CDR1 is MNHEY and CDR2 is SVGEGT. The CDR3 spans 14 residues. Trimming removed 8 bases from V and 11 bases from J; junction bases left unmatched: 14. For the CDR3, the DNA is TGTGCCAGCCAGAATAGCGGGATCGAGCCTAAGCAGTTCTCC. Amino acid sequence: CASQNSGIEPKQFS.

This clonotype has at least ten counts. The gene calls are TRBV7-6 and TRBJ2-5, with D uncertain. Trimming stripped 7 bases from V and 4 bases from J, with 13 bases between. The CDR3 contains 13 residues. Germline-derived CDR1 and CDR2 are SGHVS and FNYEAQ. The CDR3 DNA sequence: TGTGCCAGCACCTACAGCCGGACAGAGACCCAGTACTTC. This codes for CASTYSRTETQYF.

The table lists this clonotype with many counts. V gene TRBV12-3 or TRBV12-4 combines with J gene TRBJ1-6, with a tentative D call TRBD1 (5 bases). Trimming stripped 6 bases from V and 3 bases from J, with 24 bases between. The CDR3 contains 19 residues. The CDR3 DNA sequence: TGTGCCAGCAGGAAAGGGACCCGCCCGGTGGAAATCTATAATTCACCCCTCCACTTT. It codes for CASRKGTRPVEIYNSPLHF.

This clonotype was seen repeatedly, ten times or more. The V gene is TRBV4-1, the J gene TRBJ1-4; unclear D gene. Trimming pared 0 bases from V and 12 bases from J, leaving 11 bases between. The CDR3 is 13 amino acids. Germline V gene lookup returns CDR1 MGHRA and CDR2 YSYEKL. Here the CDR3 reads CASSQDTVGELFF. CDR3 nucleotide sequence: TGCGCCAGCAGCCAAGACACGGTCGGAGAACTGTTTTTT.

This clonotype was picked up many times. The chain joins TRBV7-2 to TRBJ2-2; TRBD2 matches 11 bases. The CDR3 length is 15 residues. From germline, CDR1 is SGHTA and CDR2 FQGNSA. Trimming at V came to 5 bases and at J to 6 bases, leaving 5 bases not matched to a gene. CDR3 amino acids: CASSAVAGGPGELFF. The CDR3 region has the DNA TGTGCCAGCAGCGCCGTAGCGGGAGGGCCCGGGGAGCTGTTTTTT.

The chain is built from TRBV12-3 or TRBV12-4 and TRBJ2-4; D gene ambiguous. The CDR3 loop spans 13 amino acids. V dropped 7 bases and J dropped 0 bases, with 7 bases sitting between them. CDR3 bases: TGTGCCAGCACCACGGGAGCCAAAAACATTCAGTACTTC. Translated, it gives CASTTGAKNIQYF.

This clonotype appeared a few times. V and J are TRBV27 and TRBJ2-7; D gene uncertain. The CDR3 totals 13 residues. The ends were cut back, 0 bases at V and 4 bases at J, with 7 bases in the middle. The germline gives CDR1 MNHEY, CDR2 SMNVEV (reference sequence). The CDR3 loop is CASSLSTPYEQYV. CDR3 nucleotides: TGTGCCAGCAGTTTATCAACTCCTTACGAGCAGTACGTC.

CDR3 coding DNA: TGTGCCAGCAGTTTATCGGGCCAGGGGTGGGACTATGGCTACACCTTC. Its translation: CASSLSGQGWDYGYTF. The chain couples TRBV27 to TRBJ1-2, with a weak D call TRBD1 (6 bases). The CDR3 totals 16 residues. Trimming stripped 0 bases from V and 3 bases from J, with 14 bases between. CDR1 MNHEY and CDR2 SMNVEV come from the germline V gene (reference sequence).

In this sample, this clonotype turned up many times. This chain connects TRBV20-1 to TRBJ2-5, with unresolved D. V lost 3 bases and J lost 5, with 10 bases in between. Germline V CDR1 and CDR2: DFQATT, SNEGSKA (reference sequence). The CDR3 is made up of 12 amino acids. In nucleotides, the CDR3 is TGCAGTGCTAGGATCAGCTCGGAGACCCAGTACTTC. The encoded protein is CSARISSETQYF.

The V and J genes are TRBV7-8 and TRBJ2-1; 12 nucleotides agree with TRBD2. The germline gives CDR1 SGHVS, CDR2 FQNEAQ. The CDR3 has 17 residues. V was pared by 3 bases and J by 4 bases, with 7 bases of the junction left unmatched. The CDR3 loop reads CASSFSASGRDYNEQFF. In DNA form, the CDR3 reads TGTGCCAGCAGCTTTTCGGCTAGCGGGAGGGATTACAATGAGCAGTTCTTC.

This clonotype was recorded at least ten times. This CDR3 is CASSLSGNTEAFF. The CDR3 nucleotides are TGTGCCAGCAGCTTATCTGGTAACACTGAAGCTTTCTTT. The gene calls are TRBV7-6 and TRBJ1-1, with D unclear. CDR3 length: 13 residues. In germline, CDR1 is SGHVS, CDR2 FNYEAQ. Trimming stripped 2 bases from V and 2 bases from J, with 6 bases between.

At least ten counts were recorded for this clonotype. The chain joins TRBV20-1 to TRBJ2-2; D is unresolved. V lost 5 bases and J lost 10, with 20 bases in between. CDR1 and CDR2 from the germline V gene are DFQATT and SNEGSKA (reference sequence). The length of the CDR3 is 14 residues. CDR3 loop: CSALQQTSRAELFF. The CDR3 coding sequence is TGCAGTGCTCTCCAACAAACGTCGCGTGCGGAGCTGTTTTTT.

The chain employs TRBV7-2 and TRBJ2-2, with D unclear. Germline V gene data show CDR1 as SGHTA and CDR2 as FQGNSA. The CDR3 is 15 amino acids. V lost 4 bases and J lost 4, with 13 bases in between. The CDR3 DNA reads as TGTGCCAGCAGCTACCGCCCTATTTTCACCGGGGAGCTGTTTTTT. This gives the protein CASSYRPIFTGELFF.

This clonotype was detected ten times or more. The chain joins TRBV7-2 to TRBJ1-5; TRBD1 might be the D (5 bases). CDR3 size: 16 residues. Deletions cut 6 bases from V and 6 bases from J, with 21 bases between. From germline, CDR1 is SGHTA and CDR2 FQGNSA. The CDR3 here is CASSLRWGGNAQPQHF. The CDR3 DNA is TGTGCCAGCAGTTTACGATGGGGCGGGAACGCTCAGCCCCAGCATTTT.

This clonotype was recorded a few times. DNA for the CDR3: TGTGCCAGCAGCTTAGAGATGTGGGACAGGATCCCCAACGTTAACACCGGGGAGCTGTTTTTT. This encodes CASSLEMWDRIPNVNTGELFF. The rearrangement uses TRBV11-2 and TRBJ2-2; 8 nucleotides match TRBD1. The CDR3 is 21 residues long. The trim removed 0 bases at V and 2 bases at J, leaving 17 bases unmatched. Germline assignment: CDR1 SGHAT and CDR2 FQNNGV.

This clonotype was detected many times. This chain connects TRBV20-1 to TRBJ1-1; D possibly corresponds to TRBD1 (5 bases). Germline V lookup: CDR1 DFQATT, CDR2 SNEGSKA (reference sequence). Between the trimmed V and J ends, which lost 5 bases and 1 base, there was a span of 17 bases. The CDR3 consists of 15 residues. The DNA of the CDR3 is TGCAGTGCTGGGCGGGGACCGACTTCGAACACTGAAGCTTTCTTT. It yields the protein CSAGRGPTSNTEAFF.